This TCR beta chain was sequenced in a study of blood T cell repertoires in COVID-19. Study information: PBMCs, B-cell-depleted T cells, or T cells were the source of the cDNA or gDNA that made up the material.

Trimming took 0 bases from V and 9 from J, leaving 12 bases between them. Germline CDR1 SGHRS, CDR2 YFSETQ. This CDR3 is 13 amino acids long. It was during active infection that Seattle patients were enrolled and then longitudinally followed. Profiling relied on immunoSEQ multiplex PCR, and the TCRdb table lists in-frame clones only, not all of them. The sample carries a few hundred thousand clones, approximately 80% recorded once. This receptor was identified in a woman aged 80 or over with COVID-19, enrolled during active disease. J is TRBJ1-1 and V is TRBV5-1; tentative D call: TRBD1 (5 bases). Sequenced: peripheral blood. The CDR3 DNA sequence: TGCGCCAGCAGCTTGGAGCAGGGAGGAAAAGCTTTCTTT. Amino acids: CASSLEQGGKAFF.